The source of this T cell receptor beta chain is a study of T-cell memory formation after mild COVID-19. The CDR3 spans 11 residues. CDR1 and CDR2 from the germline V gene are MDHEN and SYDVKM. Trimming stripped 3 bases from V and 11 bases from J, with 10 bases between. Ten or more counts support this clonotype. Each CDR3 protein gets one entry after TCRdb re-called the 5' RACE reads with MiXCR. In the table there are tens of thousands of distinct CDR3 sequences, 9% to 9.5% of which are singletons. Sequenced: PBMCs or a T cell subset sorted from them (not recorded which). This clonotype was obtained from a man between 18 and 35 years old who had mild COVID-19 (a few samples of this study predate the infection). Cell type and time point are not known. The chain combines TRBV28 with TRBJ1-1; D might be TRBD1 (5 bases). In nucleotides, the CDR3 is TGTGCCAGCAGTTTCCGGGAGGGGGCTTTCTTT. This codes for CASSFREGAFF.